These 11 T cell receptor beta chains were all obtained from the same sample, sequenced in a study of T cell responses to AZD1222 COVID-19 vaccine. Profiled with immunoSEQ multiplex PCR; TCRdb holds only in-frame clones, not every one. The table records around 66,000 clones, 70% to 90% of them present only once. Specimen: peripheral blood, collected 28 days after the second dose of the MenACWY control vaccine. The receptors here all came from an adult who received the MenACWY meningococcal vaccine as a control.

The chain joins TRBV30 to TRBJ1-2, with TRBD1 matching 8 bases. The ends lost 5 bases at V and 4 bases at J; junction bases unmatched: 9. The CDR3 sequence is 14 residues long. Germline V gene data show CDR1 as GTSNPN and CDR2 as SVGIG (reference sequence). CDR3 residues: CAWARTGTFYGYTF. As DNA, the CDR3 is TGTGCCTGGGCCAGGACAGGGACATTCTATGGCTACACCTTC.

The rearrangement links TRBV30 to TRBJ1-5; tentatively, D is TRBD1 (5 bases). From germline, CDR1 is GTSNPN and CDR2 SVGIG (reference sequence). The CDR3 is 16 amino acids. Trimming pared 2 bases from V and 4 bases from J, leaving 18 bases between. The CDR3 nucleotides are TGTGCCTGGAGTCCCCAGGGTTGGAGTATGAATCAGCCCCAGCATTTT. The encoded protein is CAWSPQGWSMNQPQHF.

This chain uses TRBV5-6 with TRBJ2-4; D is unclear. With 0 bases removed from V and 0 bases from J, the gap between germline ends came to 10 bases. The germline V gene has CDR1 SGHDT and CDR2 YYEEEE. CDR3 size: 16 residues. The CDR3 is CASSLELQLAKNIQYF. The DNA for the CDR3 is TGTGCCAGCAGCTTGGAGCTCCAACTAGCCAAAAACATTCAGTACTTC.

The chain couples TRBV28 to TRBJ2-3; the match to TRBD1 covers 7 bases. J lost 3 bases, V lost 6 bases, and 9 bases had no gene match. The CDR3 contains 15 residues. In germline, CDR1 is MDHEN, CDR2 SYDVKM. DNA for the CDR3: TGTGCCAGCAGCCCCGACAGGGTGGGAACAGATACGCAGTATTTT. This gives the protein CASSPDRVGTDTQYF.

Notes on this clone: Other nucleotide sequences in the sample specify the same CDR3. This chain uses TRBV5-1 with TRBJ1-4, with TRBD1 as a possible D gene (6 bases). The germline V gene encodes CDR1 SGHRS and CDR2 YFSETQ. The CDR3 contains 15 residues. V was shortened by 0 bases and J by 5 bases, with 11 bases between the two germline ends. The CDR3 reads CASSLGRGGNEKLFF. The CDR3 DNA is TGCGCCAGCAGCTTGGGCAGGGGCGGAAATGAAAAACTGTTTTTT.

This chain links TRBV5-1 with TRBJ2-5; a weak D match, TRBD1 (6 bases). V was trimmed by 0 bases and J by 1 base, leaving 10 bases between them. Per germline, CDR1 SGHRS and CDR2 YFSETQ. The CDR3 length is 15 residues. The CDR3 sequence: CASSLVSGAQETQYF. CDR3 in DNA: TGCGCCAGCAGCTTGGTCTCAGGGGCCCAAGAGACCCAGTACTTC.

The V gene is TRBV9, the J gene TRBJ2-1; 11 positions agree with TRBD2. Trimming at V came to 0 bases and at J to 7 bases, leaving 3 bases not matched to a gene. This CDR3 has 15 amino acids. CDR1 and CDR2 (germline): SGDLS, YYNGEE. CDR3 DNA: TGTGCCAGCAGCGTAGTTAGCGGGAGGGCGAATGAGCAGTTCTTC. Its protein product is CASSVVSGRANEQFF.

The J gene is TRBJ1-1, the V gene TRBV7-9, with unresolved D. The V gene lost 5 bases and the J gene lost 3 bases, with 4 bases spanning the gap. Germline V gene data show CDR1 as SEHNR and CDR2 as FQNEAQ (reference sequence). CDR3 length equals 11 residues. CDR3 in amino acids: CASSLDTEAFF. DNA for the CDR3: TGTGCCAGCAGCCTGGACACTGAAGCTTTCTTT.

The chain combines TRBV2 with TRBJ1-4, with a possible D match to TRBD1 (6 bases). The germline V gene has CDR1 SNHLY and CDR2 FYNNEI. This CDR3 has 17 amino acids. Trimming shortened V by 0 bases and J by 2 bases, and 13 bases separated the two germline ends. CDR3 coding DNA: TGTGCCAGCAGTGAAGCGGGGGCAGGGGAGACTAATGAAAAACTGTTTTTT. Protein product: CASSEAGAGETNEKLFF.

The gene calls are TRBV19 and TRBJ1-5; tentative D call: TRBD1 (5 bases). This CDR3 spans 15 amino acids. Germline CDR1 and CDR2: LNHDA and SQIVND (reference sequence). Trimming took 3 bases from V and 4 from J, leaving 13 bases between them. The CDR3 reads CASSIGTTQNQPQHF. DNA for the CDR3: TGTGCCAGTAGTATCGGGACCACACAAAATCAGCCCCAGCATTTT.

V and J are TRBV29-1 and TRBJ1-5; tentative D call: TRBD1 (6 bases). Per germline, CDR1 SQVTM and CDR2 ANQGSEA. The length of the CDR3 is 13 residues. Deletions cut 5 bases from V and 2 bases from J, with 10 bases between. CDR3 sequence reads: CSVSQGRNQPQHF. CDR3 bases: TGCAGCGTTTCACAGGGTCGCAATCAGCCCCAGCATTTT.